Each of the 32 T cell receptor beta chains below was sequenced from the same sample in a study of response to subunit inactivated influenza vaccine. Via MiXCR, TCRdb re-called the RT-PCR reads, giving one row per CDR3 protein. The data contain approximately 500,000 distinct CDR3 sequences, 12% to 15% of them singletons. The sample here was PBMCs from blood, taken roughly 13 days after vaccination. The receptors come from a man aged 50 to 59 who received an inactivated influenza vaccine.

The CDR3 sequence is CASSFNGEGYTF. The CDR3 bases are TGTGCCAGCAGCTTTAACGGGGAGGGCTACACCTTC. The rearrangement links TRBV5-6 to TRBJ1-2; D is undetermined. The CDR3 has 12 residues. The germline V and J ends were trimmed by 2 bases and 8 bases, with 10 bases remaining between them. The germline gives CDR1 SGHDT, CDR2 YYEEEE.

This rearrangement joins TRBV20-1 to TRBJ1-2; tentatively, D is TRBD1 (5 bases). This CDR3 comprises 15 residues. V was pared by 0 bases and J by 3 bases, with 14 bases between. Germline CDR1 is DFQATT and CDR2 is SNEGSKA (reference sequence). In DNA, the CDR3 is TGCAGTGCTAGAGACCCAAGGGGCCAGGACTATGGCTACACCTTC. It translates to CSARDPRGQDYGYTF.

This chain connects TRBV20-1 to TRBJ2-7, with D maybe TRBD1 (5 bases). CDR3 length: 14 residues. V was cut by 0 bases and J by 4 bases, with 13 bases left in between. CDR1 and CDR2 from the germline V gene are DFQATT and SNEGSKA (reference sequence). This CDR3 is CSARDQRSGYEQYF. DNA of the CDR3: TGCAGTGCTAGAGATCAACGGTCAGGGTACGAGCAGTACTTC.

The chain employs TRBV18 and TRBJ2-7; D remains ambiguous. The V and J ends lost 3 bases and 10 bases respectively, with 16 bases between them. CDR1 KGHSH and CDR2 LQKENI come from the germline V gene. CDR3 length: 13 amino acids. CDR3 region: CASSPPSERNQYF. CDR3 DNA: TGTGCCAGCTCACCCCCATCCGAACGTAATCAGTACTTC.

This clonotype appeared a few times. V usage is TRBV5-1 and J usage is TRBJ2-1; D is possibly TRBD1 or TRBD2 (6 bases each). This CDR3 has 14 residues. Looked up from germline, CDR1 is SGHRS and CDR2 is YFSETQ. The V gene lost 6 bases and the J gene lost 1 base, with 11 bases spanning the gap. DNA of the CDR3: TGCGCCAGCAATCGGGGGCCGTCCTACAATGAGCAGTTCTTC. It yields the protein CASNRGPSYNEQFF.

The sample holds a few counts of this clonotype. The chain joins TRBV28 to TRBJ1-5, with D perhaps TRBD1 (5 bases). This CDR3 spans 16 amino acids. V was trimmed by 7 bases and J by 1 base, leaving 17 bases between them. Germline lookup yields CDR1 MDHEN and CDR2 SYDVKM. The CDR3 sequence: CASISGGAGSNQPQHF. Here the CDR3 DNA reads TGTGCCAGCATTTCAGGTGGGGCCGGGAGCAATCAGCCCCAGCATTTT. The full variable domain, rest sourced from reference TRBV28 and TRBJ1-5, is DVKVTQSSRYLVKRTGEKVFLECVQDMDHENMFWYRQDPGLGLRLIYFSYDVKMKEKGDIPEGYSVSREKKERFSLILESASTNQTSMYLCASISGGAGSNQPQHFGDGTRLSIL.

This clonotype was seen a handful of times. J is TRBJ2-5 and V is TRBV11-2; TRBD1 might be the D (5 bases). The V end lost 5 bases, the J end lost 2 bases, and 18 bases lay between the germline ends. The CDR3 is 16 residues long. CDR1 is SGHAT and CDR2 is FQNNGV in the germline V gene. CDR3 bases: TGTGCCAGCAGCACCGGCCTGACAGCGCCTCAAGAGACCCAGTACTTC. Its translation: CASSTGLTAPQETQYF. Supplemented by reference TRBV11-2 and TRBJ2-5, the full variable domain reads EAGVAQSPRYKIIEKRQSVAFWCNPISGHATLYWYQQILGQGPKLLIQFQNNGVVDDSQLPKDRFSAERLKGVDSTLKIQPAKLEDSAVYLCASSTGLTAPQETQYFGPGTRLLVL.

V gene TRBV6-6 combines with J gene TRBJ2-3; D is undetermined. The CDR3 loop spans 13 amino acids. Germline V gene data show CDR1 as MNHNY and CDR2 as SVGAGI (reference sequence). V gave up 2 bases and J gave up 2 bases, with 5 bases separating them. The CDR3 region is CASSYSVTDTQYF. Written as DNA, the CDR3 is TGTGCCAGCAGTTACAGTGTCACAGATACGCAGTATTTT.

This clonotype was seen more than once but under ten times. The chain has TRBV7-9 and TRBJ2-3; tentatively, D is TRBD1 (6 bases). The length of the CDR3 is 15 residues. The germline V gene encodes CDR1 SEHNR and CDR2 FQNEAQ (reference sequence). Trimming stripped 4 bases from V and 1 base from J, with 12 bases between. CDR3 sequence (DNA): TGTGCCAGCAGCTGGGCAGGGGTCGGCACAGATACGCAGTATTTT. Translated: CASSWAGVGTDTQYF.

This clonotype turned up a few times. The V call is TRBV6-6, the J call TRBJ2-3; D gene uncertain. The germline CDR1 and CDR2 sequences are MNHNY and SVGAGI (reference sequence). The CDR3 is 12 amino acids. Trimming shortened V by 6 bases and J by 7 bases, and 11 bases separated the two germline ends. The CDR3 region is CASSGDINTQYF. DNA of the CDR3: TGTGCCAGCAGCGGAGACATAAATACGCAGTATTTT.

This clonotype was recorded many times. The chain links TRBV12-3 or TRBV12-4 to TRBJ1-1, with D possibly matching TRBD1 (6 bases). The CDR3 contains 14 residues. V dropped 5 bases and J dropped 1 base, with 11 bases sitting between them. The CDR3 spells CASSPQQGNTEAFF. In DNA form, the CDR3 reads TGTGCCAGCAGTCCGCAACAGGGGAACACTGAAGCTTTCTTT.

The sample holds a few counts of this clonotype. This chain links TRBV20-1 with TRBJ2-2; D is uncertain. Germline-derived CDR1 and CDR2 are DFQATT and SNEGSKA (reference sequence). V was shortened by 3 bases and J by 6 bases, with 14 bases between the two germline ends. This CDR3 region has 14 residues. For the CDR3, the DNA is TGCAGTGCTAGCCTAGACCGCGGCGCCGGGGAGCTGTTTTTT. It codes for CSASLDRGAGELFF.

The V gene is TRBV18, the J gene TRBJ2-1; 8 bases line up with TRBD2. Per the germline V gene, CDR1 is KGHSH and CDR2 is LQKENI. After removal of 0 bases from V and 2 bases from J, the junction contained 9 bases not matched to a gene. The CDR3 loop spans 18 amino acids. The CDR3 DNA reads as TGTGCCAGCTCACCACCGTATATCCAGGGACTAGCCTACAATGAGCAGTTCTTC. Its translation: CASSPPYIQGLAYNEQFF.

This rearrangement joins TRBV6-2 or TRBV6-3 to TRBJ1-1; D is unclear. CDR3 size: 12 residues. The germline V gene encodes CDR1 MNHEY and CDR2 SVGEGT. Trimming took off 2 bases at V and 4 bases at J, with 5 bases between the two ends. The DNA for the CDR3 is TGTGCCAGCAGTTACGCTGGCACTGAAGCTTTCTTT. Translating it yields CASSYAGTEAFF.

This clonotype came up a few times. CDR3: CASGRAPSDEQYF. The CDR3 DNA reads TGTGCCAGTGGGAGGGCTCCTAGTGACGAGCAGTACTTC. The chain uses TRBV5-6 and TRBJ2-7, with 7 bases matching TRBD2. Trimming cost V 8 bases and J 5 bases; bases outside gene matches: 10. Germline V gene sequence: CDR1 SGHDT, CDR2 YYEEEE. The CDR3 spans 13 residues.

The chain couples TRBV28 to TRBJ2-1; a weak D match, TRBD1 (5 bases). Per germline, CDR1 MDHEN and CDR2 SYDVKM. This CDR3 has 13 amino acids. The CDR3 DNA sequence: TGTGCTCCCAGGGCAGTCCCCTCGAATGAGCAGTTCTTC. Translating it yields CAPRAVPSNEQFF.

The V gene is TRBV4-3, the J gene TRBJ2-2, with TRBD2 matching over 14 bases. The CDR3 totals 18 residues. V was clipped by 0 bases and J by 0 bases; unmatched bases: 0. Germline V gene data show CDR1 as LGHNA and CDR2 as YSLEER. The chain's CDR3 is CASSQEGLAGANTGELFF. DNA of the CDR3: TGCGCCAGCAGCCAAGAGGGACTAGCGGGAGCGAACACCGGGGAGCTGTTTTTT.

This clonotype was seen a handful of times. V and J are TRBV7-2 and TRBJ2-7, with 12 nucleotides matching TRBD2. There are 15 residues in the CDR3. Germline CDR1 is SGHTA and CDR2 is FQGNSA. Unmatched junction bases numbered 5, after V lost 2 bases and J lost 6 bases. The CDR3 nucleotides read TGTGCCAGCAGCTTATTGGCTAGCGGGAGGGCCGAGCAGTACTTC. Its translation: CASSLLASGRAEQYF.

This clonotype has a handful of counts. The rearrangement links TRBV5-4 to TRBJ2-5; possibly TRBD1 for D (6 bases). The CDR3 has 15 residues. The germline gives CDR1 SGHNT, CDR2 YYREEE (reference sequence). Trimming shortened V by 5 bases and J by 2 bases, and 16 bases separated the two germline ends. CDR3: CASRSSTGSQETQYF. CDR3 bases: TGTGCCAGCAGGTCCTCTACAGGGAGTCAAGAGACCCAGTACTTC.

This rearrangement joins TRBV5-6 to TRBJ1-2; D is uncertain. Trimming removed 1 base from V and 7 bases from J, with 8 bases in between. The CDR3 consists of 12 residues. Germline V lookup: CDR1 SGHDT, CDR2 YYEEEE. Written as DNA, the CDR3 is TGTGCCAGCAGCTTGAAGAGTGGTGGCTACACCTTC. It specifies CASSLKSGGYTF.

This clonotype was detected a few times. The rearrangement links TRBV7-2 to TRBJ2-2; possibly TRBD1 for D (5 bases). Germline V gene lookup returns CDR1 SGHTA and CDR2 FQGNSA. V was shortened by 1 base and J by 7 bases, with 13 bases between the two germline ends. CDR3 size: 15 residues. In DNA, the CDR3 is TGTGCCAGCAGCTTAGATGCAGGGTTCTACGGGGAGCTGTTTTTT. Translation: CASSLDAGFYGELFF.

This clonotype was seen a few times. The chain joins TRBV12-3 or TRBV12-4 to TRBJ2-4; 12 bases match TRBD2. The ends lost 3 bases at V and 2 bases at J; junction bases unmatched: 8. The CDR3 has 18 amino acids. The CDR3: CASSFALAGGPSKNIQYF. CDR3 sequence (DNA): TGTGCCAGCAGTTTCGCTCTAGCGGGGGGGCCATCCAAAAACATTCAGTACTTC.

There are a few counts of this clonotype. The rearrangement links TRBV20-1 to TRBJ2-7, with D perhaps TRBD1 (6 bases). This CDR3 is 15 amino acids long. The germline V and J ends were trimmed by 0 bases and 1 base, with 13 bases remaining between them. The germline V gene has CDR1 DFQATT and CDR2 SNEGSKA (reference sequence). CDR3 in amino acids: CSARDYRGKSYEQYF. The CDR3 nucleotides are TGCAGTGCTAGAGATTATAGGGGGAAGTCCTACGAGCAGTACTTC.

This clonotype was seen repeatedly, ten times or more. The V gene is TRBV5-1, the J gene TRBJ2-7; 10 bases are shared with TRBD1. Germline V gene lookup returns CDR1 SGHRS and CDR2 YFSETQ. CDR3 length equals 16 residues. V lost 5 bases and J lost 7; bases outside the gene matches: 15. The CDR3 region has the DNA TGCGCCAGCAGTTCTCTTACCGGGACAGGGGTGGGAGAGCAGTACTTC. This translates into CASSSLTGTGVGEQYF.

V and J are TRBV5-5 and TRBJ1-5, with TRBD1 matching over 7 bases. V lost 4 bases and J lost 0; bases outside the gene matches: 7. There are 16 residues in the CDR3. The germline V gene has CDR1 SGHKS and CDR2 YYEKEE (reference sequence). The CDR3 bases are TGTGCCAGCAGCCCGGTAGGGGGCTATAGCAATCAGCCCCAGCATTTT. Protein product: CASSPVGGYSNQPQHF.

The chain is built from TRBV19 and TRBJ2-7; D is tentatively TRBD1 or TRBD2 (5 bases each). Germline V gives CDR1 LNHDA, CDR2 SQIVND (reference sequence). The V and J ends lost 3 bases and 0 bases respectively, with 9 bases between them. The CDR3 totals 14 residues. The CDR3 protein is CASSIRDASYEQYF. CDR3 nucleotide sequence: TGTGCCAGTAGTATCCGGGACGCCTCCTACGAGCAGTACTTC.

The chain uses TRBV5-1 and TRBJ2-1; unclear D gene. CDR1 is SGHRS and CDR2 is YFSETQ in the germline V gene. V gave up 0 bases and J gave up 7 bases, with 11 bases separating them. The CDR3 runs to 14 residues. The CDR3 DNA reads TGCGCCAGCAGCTTGGCTCCGGGTTCAAATGAGCAGTTCTTC. Residues: CASSLAPGSNEQFF.

The sample holds a few counts of this clonotype. This rearrangement joins TRBV11-1 to TRBJ2-2; maybe TRBD1 (7 bases). The V end was cut by 4 bases, the J end by 2 bases, with 23 bases between. This CDR3 contains 19 residues. The V gene's germline CDR1 is SGHAT and CDR2 FQDESV (reference sequence). The CDR3 here is CASSSQGGISDPNTGELFF. CDR3 coding DNA: TGTGCCAGCAGCTCCCAGGGGGGCATTTCGGATCCTAACACCGGGGAGCTGTTTTTT.

The sample holds a few counts of this clonotype. The V and J genes are TRBV5-1 and TRBJ2-3, with D possibly TRBD1 on 5 matching bases. Trimming removed 3 bases at V and 5 bases at J, with 10 bases between. In germline, CDR1 is SGHRS, CDR2 YFSETQ. The CDR3 spans 13 residues. CDR3 DNA sequence: TGCGCCAGCAGCTCGGACATGGAAGATACGCAGTATTTT. As protein: CASSSDMEDTQYF.

In this sample, this clonotype turned up a few times. This rearrangement joins TRBV7-2 to TRBJ2-3, with 8 bases identical to TRBD1. This CDR3 spans 14 amino acids. Unmatched junction bases numbered 3, after V lost 3 bases and J lost 4 bases. Germline loops: CDR1 SGHTA, CDR2 FQGNSA. The CDR3 nucleotides are TGTGCCAGCAGCTTGACAGGGGTTCCAGATACGCAGTATTTT. This codes for CASSLTGVPDTQYF.

This clonotype has only a few counts. The chain joins TRBV29-1 to TRBJ2-7, with TRBD1 identical over 7 bases. The junction had 5 bases not matched to a gene; V was cut back by 6 bases and J by 0 bases. Germline V gene sequence: CDR1 SQVTM, CDR2 ANQGSEA. The CDR3 is made up of 13 amino acids. CDR3 DNA sequence: TGCAGCGTACGGGACAGCCGCTCCTACGAGCAGTACTTC. Protein: CSVRDSRSYEQYF.

The table lists this clonotype with a few counts. This rearrangement joins TRBV24-1 to TRBJ2-1, with 14 bases fitting TRBD2. CDR1 is KGHDR and CDR2 is SFDVKD in the germline V gene. The CDR3 extends over 16 amino acids. V was clipped by 3 bases and J by 7 bases; unmatched bases: 4. CDR3 nucleotide sequence: TGTGCCACCAGTGATCCCGGGACTAGCGGGGGTAATGAGCAGTTCTTC. Encoded protein: CATSDPGTSGGNEQFF.